The rows below give T cell receptor beta chains drawn from one sample of a study of monozygotic twins with cystic fibrosis. TCRdb keeps only in-frame clones here, not all; method: immunoSEQ multiplex PCR. The data hold tens of thousands of clones, with roughly 96% observed a single time. The sample was blood. These receptors were obtained from a girl aged 2 to 10 with cystic fibrosis. The CDR3 runs from the conserved cysteine through the conserved F or W. The order of the fields is J gene, V gene, D gene, clone size, CDR3 protein, CDR3 DNA. The D gene is left open where the match is weak. Clone size, where shown, is once, few, many, or a class for clones that have expanded.

>TRBJ1-2|TRBV5-1|TRBD1|.
CASSLDRGSGGYTF
TGCGCCAGCAGCTTGGACAGGGGTTCGGGAGGCTACACCTTC
>TRBJ2-5|TRBV10-3|.|.
CAIMRSQSETQYF
TGTGCCATAATGCGGTCTCAATCGGAGACCCAGTACTTC
>TRBJ1-4|TRBV6-1|.|.
CASRNIEAGYEKLFF
TGTGCCAGCAGGAACATCGAGGCGGGTTATGAAAAACTGTTTTTT
>TRBJ2-3|TRBV21-1|.|.
CASSKVGNSTDTQYF
TGTGCCAGCAGCAAAGTCGGAAATAGCACAGATACGCAGTATTTT
>TRBJ2-5|TRBV25-1|.|.
CASSELWGAGETQYF
TGTGCCAGCAGTGAATTGTGGGGCGCGGGGGAGACCCAGTACTTC
>TRBJ1-1|TRBV10-1|.|.
CASSPRKNTEAFF
TGCGCCAGCAGCCCCCGTAAGAACACTGAAGCTTTCTTT
>TRBJ2-3|TRBV25-1|TRBD2|.
CASSEYGGRADTQYF
TGTGCCAGCAGTGAATATGGCGGGAGGGCAGATACGCAGTATTTT
>TRBJ2-3|TRBV9|.|.
CASSVGADTQYF
TGTGCCAGCAGCGTAGGAGCAGATACGCAGTATTTT
>TRBJ1-2|TRBV6-4|TRBD1|.
CASSRDRNYGYTF
TGTGCCAGCAGTAGGGACAGGAACTATGGCTACACCTTC
>TRBJ1-5|TRBV15|.|.
CATSREGGNQPQHF
TGTGCCACCAGCAGAGAAGGAGGGAATCAGCCCCAGCATTTT
>TRBJ2-5|TRBV10-1|TRBD1|.
CASSRQGEETQYF
TGCGCCAGCAGTAGACAGGGAGAAGAGACCCAGTACTTC
>TRBJ2-3|TRBV29-1|.|.
CSVEDGQASSPEYF
TGCAGCGTTGAAGATGGGCAGGCATCGAGTCCAGAGTATTTT
>TRBJ2-1|TRBV5-6|.|.
CASSLAKGRPYNEQFF
TGTGCCAGCAGCTTGGCTAAGGGGAGGCCCTACAATGAGCAGTTCTTC
>TRBJ1-4|TRBV11-2|.|.
CASRGIETVNEKLFF
TGTGCCAGCAGGGGCATTGAGACAGTTAATGAAAAACTGTTTTTT
>TRBJ1-5|TRBV7-8|.|.
CASSRGINQPQHF
TGTGCCAGCAGCCGGGGAATCAATCAGCCCCAGCATTTT
>TRBJ2-7|TRBV14|TRBD1|.
CASSQGQPYEQYF
TGTGCCAGCAGCCAGGGACAGCCCTACGAGCAGTACTTC
>TRBJ1-2|TRBV27|.|.
CASSSLGNGYTF
TGTGCCAGCAGTTCCTTAGGGAATGGCTACACCTTC
>TRBJ1-5|TRBV30|.|once
CAWSAGNNQPQHF
TGTGCCTGGAGTGCAGGGAATAATCAGCCCCAGCATTTT
>TRBJ2-5|TRBV6-6|.|.
CASRLSGAQETQYF
TGTGCCAGCAGACTTTCAGGGGCCCAAGAGACCCAGTACTTC
>TRBJ1-2|TRBV5-4|TRBD1|.
CASSLGQGLEGYTF
TGTGCCAGCAGCTTGGGACAGGGGCTGGAGGGCTACACCTTC
>TRBJ2-2|TRBV4-3|.|.
CASSQGRGTGELFF
TGCGCCAGCAGCCAGGGGAGAGGCACCGGGGAGCTGTTTTTT
>TRBJ1-4|TRBV28|.|.
CASSLVGRSEKLFF
TGTGCCAGCAGTTTGGTAGGGCGGAGTGAAAAACTGTTTTTT
>TRBJ2-5|TRBV29-1|TRBD1|few
CSDHRGRRETQYF
TGCAGCGACCACAGGGGGCGAAGAGAGACCCAGTACTTC
>TRBJ1-3|TRBV7-9|.|.
CASSLLGRSSGNTIYF
TGTGCCAGCAGCTTACTAGGGCGGAGCTCTGGAAACACCATATATTTT
>TRBJ2-6|TRBV11-2|.|.
CASSLDGGANVLTF
TGTGCCAGCAGCTTAGATGGTGGGGCCAACGTCCTGACTTTC
>TRBJ2-3|TRBV4-1|TRBD2|.
CASSVFGLAADTQYF
TGCGCCAGCAGCGTCTTCGGACTAGCCGCAGATACGCAGTATTTT
>TRBJ2-7|TRBV6-6|.|.
CASSPGSYEQYF
TGTGCCAGCAGCCCCGGTTCCTACGAGCAGTACTTC
>TRBJ2-7|TRBV5-1|.|once
CASSLAGRGNEQYF
TGCGCCAGCAGCTTGGCGGGACGTGGCAACGAGCAGTACTTC
>TRBJ1-1|TRBV7-9|.|.
CASGPHYTEAFF
TGTGCCAGCGGGCCGCATTACACTGAAGCTTTCTTT
>TRBJ2-1|TRBV4-2|.|.
CASSPSGNEQFF
TGTGCCAGCAGCCCAAGCGGGAATGAGCAGTTCTTC
>TRBJ2-1|TRBV4-1|.|.
CASSQGLAGQGYNEQFF
TGCGCCAGCAGCCAGGGGTTAGCGGGACAGGGCTACAATGAGCAGTTCTTC
>TRBJ2-5|TRBV5-4|.|.
CASTQRSNEETQYF
TGTGCCAGCACCCAGAGGTCCAACGAAGAGACCCAGTACTTC
>TRBJ2-3|TRBV7-8|.|.
CASSLGPASTDTQYF
TGTGCCAGCAGCTTAGGCCCGGCTAGCACAGATACGCAGTATTTT
>TRBJ1-2|TRBV5-4|.|.
CASSLGAQAGDGYTF
TGTGCCAGCAGCTTGGGGGCACAGGCCGGGGATGGCTACACCTTC
>TRBJ2-1|TRBV29-1|TRBD2|.
CSVDRRGILYNEQFF
TGCAGCGTTGATAGGCGGGGGATCCTCTACAATGAGCAGTTCTTC
>TRBJ2-7|TRBV18|.|.
CASSPPNRDEQYF
TGTGCCAGCTCACCACCGAACAGGGACGAGCAGTACTTC
>TRBJ2-1|TRBV7-3|TRBD2|.
CASSWTSNNEQFF
TGTGCCAGCAGCTGGACTAGTAACAATGAGCAGTTCTTC
>TRBJ1-2|TRBV30|.|.
CASAIGQIGYTF
TGTGCCTCCGCGATTGGACAGATTGGCTACACCTTC
>TRBJ1-2|TRBV29-1|.|.
CSVRLEDDYGYTF
TGCAGCGTTCGACTGGAGGATGACTATGGCTACACCTTC
>TRBJ2-7|TRBV5-4|TRBD2|.
CASSLAGSGNYEQYF
TGTGCCAGCAGCTTGGCGGGTAGCGGGAACTACGAGCAGTACTTC
>TRBJ2-3|TRBV27|.|once
CASSRRGTYTDTQYF
TGTGCCAGCTCACGACGTGGGACGTACACAGATACGCAGTATTTT
>TRBJ1-4|TRBV9|.|.
CASSGEINEKLFF
TGTGCCAGCAGCGGGGAGATTAATGAAAAACTGTTTTTT